The T cell receptor beta chain under discussion was sequenced for a study of beta chain features in type 1 diabetes. Notes on the study in general: Here, the possible influence of HLA type (on TCRB rearrangement) remained unresolved. VDJ junctions from type 1 diabetes patients carried fewer insertions and larger deletions.

This clone was detected a few times. Its antigen remains unidentified. The sequenced template was cDNA made from the entire isolated RNA. Clones were sequenced by immunoSEQ multiplex PCR, and TCRdb holds only the in-frame ones, with some missing. The sample holds around 250,000 clones, 25% to 30% seen once. V was clipped by 0 bases and J by 7 bases; unmatched bases: 6. Germline lookup yields CDR1 GTSNPN and CDR2 SVGIG (reference sequence). CDR3 length: 13 amino acids. This sequence was found in a young man in good health. The rearrangement uses TRBV30 and TRBJ2-7, with 7 bases identical to TRBD1. The material sequenced was central memory CD4+ T cells from blood. The CDR3 protein is CAWSVTGRWEQYF. Written as DNA, the CDR3 is TGTGCCTGGAGTGTGACAGGGCGGTGGGAGCAGTACTTC. The full variable domain, its missing parts supplied by reference TRBV30 and TRBJ2-7, is SQTIHQWPATLVQPVGSPLSLECTVEGTSNPNLYWYRQAAGRGLQLLFYSVGIGQISSEVPQNLSASRPQDRQFILSSKKLLLSDSGFYLCAWSVTGRWEQYFGPGTRLTVT.